These T cell receptor beta chains were read from a single sample in a study of OX40 agonist ivuxolimab in advanced cancers. Produced via immunoSEQ multiplex PCR; TCRdb's table is partial and in-frame only. Of tens of thousands of clones in the sample, approximately 92% were seen once. The sequences come from CD4+ or CD8+ T cells sorted from blood, collected in a trial of the OX40 agonist ivuxolimab. The receptor set was obtained from an adult with an advanced solid tumor such as melanoma, head and neck, liver or kidney cancer. Both conserved end residues are part of each CDR3. D genes are given only for firm matches. Size is omitted from some rows. Given values are once, few, many or a class for expanded clones.

TRBV14	.	.	TRBJ2-7	CASSQVPGYEQYF	TGTGCCAGCAGCCAAGTCCCTGGCTACGAGCAGTACTTC
TRBV7-2	.	once	TRBJ2-1	CASSLIGGRGGSYNEQFF	TGTGCCAGCAGCTTAATTGGCGGGAGAGGGGGGTCCTACAATGAGCAGTTCTTC
TRBV7-9	.	.	TRBJ1-1	CASSLWAEPEAFF	TGTGCCAGCAGCTTATGGGCGGAGCCTGAAGCTTTCTTT
TRBV18	.	.	TRBJ1-1	CASSGGQNTEAFF	TGTGCCAGCTCAGGGGGCCAGAACACTGAAGCTTTCTTT
TRBV7-9	.	.	TRBJ2-3	CASSLSSSTDTQYF	TGTGCCAGCAGCTTATCCTCGAGCACAGATACGCAGTATTTT
TRBV10-3	.	few	TRBJ1-1	CAIGQNEAFF	TGTGCCATCGGACAGAATGAAGCTTTCTTT
TRBV29-1	TRBD1	.	TRBJ2-7	CSVVGQGSYEQYF	TGCAGCGTTGTAGGACAGGGCTCCTACGAGCAGTACTTC
TRBV2	TRBD1	.	TRBJ1-2	CASSLQGEVGYGYTF	TGTGCCAGCAGCCTACAGGGGGAGGTAGGCTATGGCTACACCTTC
TRBV7-6	TRBD1	.	TRBJ2-5	CASSAQTGNQETQYF	TGTGCCAGCAGCGCACAGACAGGGAACCAAGAGACCCAGTACTTC
TRBV14	TRBD2	.	TRBJ2-7	CASSLVAGDLYEQYF	TGTGCCAGCAGCCTGGTAGCGGGGGACCTCTACGAGCAGTACTTC
TRBV7-3	TRBD2	.	TRBJ2-3	CASSSTLAPGGATQYF	TGTGCCAGCAGCTCCACCCTAGCCCCGGGGGGAGCGACGCAGTATTTT
TRBV4-3	TRBD2	.	TRBJ2-3	CASSQEGTSGDTQYF	TGCGCCAGCAGCCAAGAGGGGACTAGCGGAGATACGCAGTATTTT
TRBV5-4	TRBD1	.	TRBJ2-6	CASSLGTGGSGANVLTF	TGTGCCAGCAGCTTAGGGACAGGGGGTTCTGGGGCCAACGTCCTGACTTTC
TRBV11-2	.	.	TRBJ1-4	CASSLGGEKLFF	TGTGCCAGCAGCTTAGGGGGCGAAAAACTGTTTTTT
TRBV15	.	.	TRBJ1-5	CATSREKFRNQPQHF	TGTGCCACCAGCAGAGAAAAATTCCGCAATCAGCCCCAGCATTTT
TRBV7-9	.	.	TRBJ1-6	CASSLMGGNSPLHF	TGTGCCAGCAGCTTAATGGGGGGCAATTCACCCCTCCACTTT
TRBV2	.	.	TRBJ2-7	CASIRIPGNYEQYF	TGTGCCAGCATTCGAATTCCAGGGAACTACGAGCAGTACTTC
TRBV2	.	.	TRBJ2-5	CASGKPAVGETQYF	TGTGCCAGCGGAAAGCCAGCGGTAGGAGAGACCCAGTACTTC
TRBV6-4	.	few	TRBJ1-6	CASSVTPGNSPLHF	TGTGCCAGCAGTGTCACTCCGGGAAATTCACCCCTCCACTTT
TRBV15	.	.	TRBJ1-5	CATSSDGGRQPQHF	TGTGCCACCAGCAGTGACGGGGGTCGGCAGCCCCAGCATTTT
TRBV30	.	.	TRBJ2-2	CAWSRLITGELFF	TGTGCCTGGAGTCGACTGATCACCGGGGAGCTGTTTTTT
TRBV28	TRBD2	.	TRBJ2-1	CASSLPGLLSYNEQFF	TGTGCCAGCAGTCTTCCGGGACTACTCTCCTACAATGAGCAGTTCTTC
TRBV7-3	.	.	TRBJ2-6	CASSLGGANVLTF	TGTGCCAGCAGCCTCGGCGGGGCCAACGTCCTGACTTTC
TRBV5-1	TRBD1	.	TRBJ1-1	CASSSDRVSTEAFF	TGCGCCAGCAGCTCGGACAGGGTGTCCACTGAAGCTTTCTTT
TRBV27	.	.	TRBJ2-7	CASSRVPYEQYF	TGTGCCAGCAGCCGTGTACCATACGAGCAGTACTTC
TRBV29-1	TRBD1	.	TRBJ1-1	CSVEGQPWNTEAFF	TGCAGCGTTGAGGGACAGCCTTGGAACACTGAAGCTTTCTTT
TRBV5-6	.	once	TRBJ1-5	CASSLAKADNSNQPQHF	TGTGCCAGCAGCTTGGCCAAGGCAGACAATAGCAATCAGCCCCAGCATTTT
TRBV7-9	.	.	TRBJ2-7	CASSLDLYEQYF	TGTGCCAGCAGCTTAGACCTCTACGAGCAGTACTTC
TRBV7-3	.	.	TRBJ2-2	CASSLTHSTGELFF	TGTGCCAGCAGCTTAACGCATAGCACCGGGGAGCTGTTTTTT
TRBV14	.	.	TRBJ2-7	CASSPEGSEQYF	TGTGCCAGCAGCCCTGAAGGAAGCGAGCAGTACTTC
TRBV5-6	TRBD1	.	TRBJ2-2	CASSSTGGRTGELFF	TGTGCCAGCAGCTCGACAGGGGGAAGGACCGGGGAGCTGTTTTTT
TRBV5-4	.	.	TRBJ2-1	CASSPWGSDEQFF	TGTGCCAGCAGCCCTTGGGGTTCGGATGAGCAGTTCTTC
TRBV6-5	.	.	TRBJ2-7	CASMDEEKYEQYF	TGTGCCAGCATGGACGAGGAAAAGTACGAGCAGTACTTC
TRBV7-6	.	.	TRBJ2-3	CASSLVGDTQYF	TGTGCCAGCAGCTTAGTTGGAGATACGCAGTATTTT
TRBV10-3	TRBD1	.	TRBJ2-1	CAISEWTGDRPNEQFF	TGTGCCATCAGTGAGTGGACTGGGGACAGGCCAAATGAGCAGTTCTTC
TRBV2	TRBD2	few	TRBJ2-5	CASSRGRGTYQETQYF	TGTGCCAGCTCCCGAGGGAGGGGTACCTACCAAGAGACCCAGTACTTC
TRBV7-2	TRBD2	.	TRBJ2-1	CASSLLAGGRNEQFF	TGTGCCAGCAGCTTACTAGCGGGAGGGAGGAATGAGCAGTTCTTC
TRBV28	.	.	TRBJ2-7	CASSLSSGYEQYF	TGTGCCAGCAGTTTAAGTAGCGGCTACGAGCAGTACTTC
TRBV5-1	.	.	TRBJ1-1	CASSLMFTGRIKNTEAFF	TGCGCCAGCAGTCTAATGTTTACAGGGAGAATTAAGAACACTGAAGCTTTCTTT
TRBV11-2	.	.	TRBJ1-1	CASSFGVISTEAFF	TGTGCCAGCAGCTTCGGGGTAATTTCCACTGAAGCTTTCTTT
TRBV15	.	.	TRBJ1-1	CATSKIGGGTEAFF	TGTGCCACCAGCAAAATAGGAGGGGGAACTGAAGCTTTCTTT
TRBV13	.	.	TRBJ2-3	CASSLEGSATDTQYF	TGTGCCAGCAGCTTAGAAGGGTCCGCCACAGATACGCAGTATTTT
TRBV30	TRBD1	.	TRBJ1-4	CAWSLDRGDGRLFF	TGTGCCTGGAGCCTAGACAGGGGGGACGGTCGACTGTTTTTT
TRBV6-5	.	once	TRBJ1-5	CAGGDPNNQPQHF	TGTGCCGGGGGGGACCCTAACAATCAGCCCCAGCATTTT
TRBV7-8	TRBD1	.	TRBJ1-3	CASSLGTGGGTIYF	TGTGCCAGCAGCTTAGGGACAGGCGGCGGCACCATATATTTT
TRBV28	.	few	TRBJ1-5	CASKRSNQPQHF	TGTGCCAGCAAGAGGAGCAATCAGCCCCAGCATTTT
TRBV7-9	.	.	TRBJ2-7	CASSFPGKPYEQYF	TGTGCCAGCAGCTTTCCCGGGAAGCCCTACGAGCAGTACTTC
TRBV11-3	.	.	TRBJ1-1	CASSLDNRGPAFF	TGTGCCAGCAGCTTAGATAACAGAGGGCCTGCTTTCTTT
TRBV28	.	few	TRBJ1-4	CASSALAWSTTNEKLFF	TGTGCCAGCAGTGCTCTGGCCTGGAGTACAACTAATGAAAAACTGTTTTTT
TRBV19	TRBD1	.	TRBJ1-5	CASTSGQDNLVFQPQHF	TGTGCCAGTACCTCGGGACAGGACAACCTAGTATTTCAGCCCCAGCATTTT